Included here is one T cell receptor beta chain sequence, with context. Its specificity is not known. The germline gives CDR1 MDHEN, CDR2 SYDVKM. The CDR3 contains 11 residues. The ends were cut back, 8 bases at V and 0 bases at J, with 4 bases in the middle. The data were taken from a study of cytomegalovirus exposure and HLA in healthy donors. 60 Vbeta and 13 Jbeta primers were used in PCR. Repertoires were generated with immunoSEQ multiplex PCR, while TCRdb's copy carries only in-frame clones and drops some. Among 200,000 or so clones listed, 84% were seen once. Study-level results: TRBV6-2, TRBV6-3 and some other V segments were unresolvable in 87-base-pair reads.

The sequence was obtained from a boy younger than 18 in good health and CMV-seronegative. Material for sequencing was PBMCs. This chain links TRBV28 with TRBJ1-2; no definite D call. The CDR3 protein is CASRANYGYTF. As DNA, the CDR3 is TGTGCCAGCCGGGCTAACTATGGCTACACCTTC.